This T cell receptor beta chain is from a study of T cells in Graves' hyperthyroidism and ophthalmopathy. Amplification targeted TCR beta CDR3 regions from RNA transcripts. The HTBI set primed first-round TCR CDR3 RT-PCR. MiXCR was run by TCRdb on the multiplex PCR reads, yielding one entry per CDR3 protein. The data contain around 350,000 distinct CDR3 sequences, roughly 15% of them singletons. Uncontrolled infection, other autoimmune disease, pregnancy or lactation barred patients from enrollment. The PBMCs were sourced from fresh peripheral blood (about 10 ml). Germline V gene data show CDR1 as SNHLY and CDR2 as FYNNEI. With 6 bases clipped from V and 6 bases from J, the junction kept 9 bases outside the gene matches. CDR3 length: 14 residues.

This TCR was recovered from a woman between 25 and 40 years old with Graves' ophthalmopathy. The sequencing sample was made of blood. The V and J genes are TRBV2 and TRBJ2-7; 9 nucleotides match TRBD2. CDR3 in amino acids: CASRESGGTREQYF. The CDR3 DNA follows: TGTGCCAGCAGGGAAAGCGGGGGGACTCGCGAGCAGTACTTC.